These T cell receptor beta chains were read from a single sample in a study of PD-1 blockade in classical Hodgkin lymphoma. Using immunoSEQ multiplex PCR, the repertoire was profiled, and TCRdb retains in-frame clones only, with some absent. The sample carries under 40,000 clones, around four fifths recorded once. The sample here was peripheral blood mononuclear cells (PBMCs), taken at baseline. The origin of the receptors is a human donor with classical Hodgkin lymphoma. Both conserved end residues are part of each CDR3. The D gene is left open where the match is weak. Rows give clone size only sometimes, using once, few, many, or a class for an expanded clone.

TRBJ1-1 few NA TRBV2 CASSVRQSNTEAFF TGTGCCAGCAGTGTGAGACAGAGCAACACTGAAGCTTTCTTT
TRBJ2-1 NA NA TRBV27 CASSARGHPYNEQFF TGTGCCAGCAGTGCCCGGGGCCACCCCTACAATGAGCAGTTCTTC
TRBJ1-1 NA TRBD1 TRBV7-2 CASRRQGTEAFF TGTGCCAGCAGAAGACAGGGCACTGAAGCTTTCTTT
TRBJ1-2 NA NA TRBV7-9 CASSLWGRGVFYGYTF TGTGCCAGCAGCCTTTGGGGCAGGGGCGTTTTCTATGGCTACACCTTC
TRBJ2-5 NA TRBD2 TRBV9 CASSVEPAGGLETQYF TGTGCCAGCAGCGTAGAGCCAGCGGGGGGGCTGGAGACCCAGTACTTC
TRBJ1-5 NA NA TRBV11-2 CASSSGHLNQPQHF TGTGCCAGCAGCTCGGGACACCTCAATCAGCCCCAGCATTTT
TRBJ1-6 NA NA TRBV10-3 CAISEYKDPQSPLHF TGTGCCATCAGTGAGTACAAGGACCCCCAGTCACCCCTCCACTTT
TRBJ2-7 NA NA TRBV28 CASSLQQLGEQYF TGTGCCAGCAGTTTACAACAGCTCGGGGAGCAGTACTTC
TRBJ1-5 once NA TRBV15 CATSWGGGNQPQHF TGTGCCACCTCCTGGGGGGGAGGCAATCAGCCCCAGCATTTT
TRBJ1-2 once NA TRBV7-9 CASSSITGGGYTF TGTGCCAGCAGCTCGATCACTGGGGGAGGCTACACCTTC
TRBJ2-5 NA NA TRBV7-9 CASSARPPGETQYF TGTGCCAGCAGCGCTCGGCCGCCCGGAGAGACCCAGTACTTC
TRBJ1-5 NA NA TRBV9 CASSVEADSNQPQHF TGTGCCAGCAGCGTAGAGGCAGATAGCAATCAGCCCCAGCATTTT
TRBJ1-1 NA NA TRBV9 CASSVAQNTEAFF TGTGCCAGCAGCGTCGCCCAGAACACTGAAGCTTTCTTT
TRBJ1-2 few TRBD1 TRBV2 CASQGGGYGYTF TGTGCCTCCCAGGGGGGCGGCTATGGCTACACCTTC
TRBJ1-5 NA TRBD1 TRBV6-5 CASSPRDRENQPQHF TGTGCCAGCAGTCCCCGGGACAGGGAGAATCAGCCCCAGCATTTT
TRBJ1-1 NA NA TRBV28 CASSLPMGAGALVFAFF TGTGCCAGCAGTTTACCTATGGGGGCCGGGGCCCTCGTTTTTGCTTTCTTT
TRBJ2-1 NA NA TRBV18 CASSPPMVDEQFF TGTGCCAGCTCACCACCGATGGTTGATGAGCAGTTCTTC
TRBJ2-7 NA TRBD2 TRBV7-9 CAIRAGTYEQYF TGTGCCATCCGAGCGGGAACCTACGAGCAGTACTTC
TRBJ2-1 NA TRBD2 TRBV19 CASSRLAGGVYNEQFF TGTGCCAGTAGCCGACTAGCGGGGGGCGTTTACAATGAGCAGTTCTTC
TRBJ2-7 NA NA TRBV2 CASRESRHEQYF TGTGCCAGCCGGGAGTCGCGTCACGAGCAGTACTTC
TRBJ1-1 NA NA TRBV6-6 CASSYQGAAAF TGTGCCAGCAGTTACCAGGGAGCAGCTGCGTTT
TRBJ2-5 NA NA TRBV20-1 CSASGAETQYF TGCAGTGCTAGCGGGGCAGAGACCCAGTACTTC
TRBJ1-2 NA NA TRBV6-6 CASTYQGGYTF TGTGCCAGCACCTACCAGGGGGGCTACACCTTC
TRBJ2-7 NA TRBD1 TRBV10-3 CAISDPGQGIYEQYF TGTGCCATCAGTGATCCGGGACAGGGTATCTACGAGCAGTACTTC
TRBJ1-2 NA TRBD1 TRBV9 CASTFQGGSNYGYTF TGTGCCAGCACCTTTCAGGGGGGAAGTAACTATGGCTACACCTTC
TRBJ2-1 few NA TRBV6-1 CAVRTDLNNEQFF TGTGCCGTGAGGACGGATCTGAACAATGAGCAGTTCTTC
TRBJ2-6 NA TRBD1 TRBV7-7 CASSRDRAGANVLTF TGTGCTAGCAGTCGCGACAGGGCTGGGGCCAACGTCCTGACTTTC
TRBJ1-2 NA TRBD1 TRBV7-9 CASRSTGGWYYGYTF TGCGCCAGCAGATCAACAGGGGGCTGGTACTATGGCTACACCTTC
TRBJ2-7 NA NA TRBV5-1 CASSLVGGNSYEQYF TGCGCCAGCAGCTTGGTGGGGGGCAATTCCTACGAGCAGTACTTC
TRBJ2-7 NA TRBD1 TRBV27 CASSRDRGYEQYF TGTGCCAGCAGCAGAGACAGGGGGTACGAGCAGTACTTC
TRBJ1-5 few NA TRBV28 CASSLQTYQPQHF TGTGCCAGCAGTCTCCAAACTTATCAGCCCCAGCATTTT
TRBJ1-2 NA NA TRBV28 CASSYQGGYTF TGTGCCAGCAGTTATCAGGGGGGCTACACCTTC
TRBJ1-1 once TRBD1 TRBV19 CASSTYDRGNEAFF TGTGCCAGTAGTACTTACGACAGGGGGAATGAAGCTTTCTTT
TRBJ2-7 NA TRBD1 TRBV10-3 CAIRQGYEQYF TGTGCCATCCGACAGGGCTACGAGCAGTACTTC
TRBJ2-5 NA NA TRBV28 CASTDLQETQYF TGTGCCAGCACGGACCTTCAAGAGACCCAGTACTTC
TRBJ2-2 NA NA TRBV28 CASSPLRGYTGELFF TGTGCCAGCAGTCCCCTCCGGGGATACACCGGGGAGCTGTTTTTT
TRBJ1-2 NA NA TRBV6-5 CASSYGLTNYGYTF TGTGCCAGCAGTTACGGCCTGACAAACTATGGCTACACCTTC
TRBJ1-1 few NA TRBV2 CASSVDSNTEAFF TGTGCCAGCAGCGTCGACAGTAACACTGAAGCTTTCTTT
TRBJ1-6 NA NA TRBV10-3 CAIRSTNSPLHF TGTGCCATCCGGAGCACCAATTCACCCCTCCACTTT
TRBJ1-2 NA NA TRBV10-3 CAISPGTDYGYTF TGTGCCATCAGTCCCGGGACCGACTATGGCTACACCTTC
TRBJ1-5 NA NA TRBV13 CASRTMGSNQPQHF TGTGCCAGCAGGACGATGGGAAGCAATCAGCCCCAGCATTTT
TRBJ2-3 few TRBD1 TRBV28 CASSFGTGTTDTQYF TGTGCCAGCAGTTTTGGGACAGGGACCACAGATACGCAGTATTTT
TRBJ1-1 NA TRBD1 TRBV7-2 CASSSTGARRDTEAFF TGTGCCAGCAGCTCTACAGGGGCCCGTCGGGACACTGAAGCTTTCTTT
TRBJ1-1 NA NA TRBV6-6 CASSYSNRNTEAFF TGTGCCAGCAGTTACTCGAACAGGAACACTGAAGCTTTCTTT
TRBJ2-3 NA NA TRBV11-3 CASSLDSTHTQYF TGTGCCAGCAGCTTAGACTCTACGCATACGCAGTATTTT
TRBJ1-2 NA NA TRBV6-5 CASSYDGDYGYTF TGTGCCAGCAGTTACGACGGCGACTATGGCTACACCTTC
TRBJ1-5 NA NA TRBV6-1 CASSVDPSNQPQHF TGTGCCAGCAGCGTAGACCCTAGCAATCAGCCCCAGCATTTT
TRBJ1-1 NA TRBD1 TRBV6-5 CASSYFGQDTEAFF TGTGCCAGCAGTTACTTCGGACAGGATACTGAAGCTTTCTTT
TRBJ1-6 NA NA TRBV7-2 CASSLVGSGGNSPLHF TGTGCCAGCAGCTTAGTCGGGTCCGGGGGGAACTCACCCCTCCACTTT
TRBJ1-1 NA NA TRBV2 CASSEERMNTEAFF TGTGCCAGCAGTGAGGAAAGGATGAACACTGAAGCTTTCTTT
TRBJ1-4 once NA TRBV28 CASSSRTANEKLFF TGTGCCAGCAGCTCCAGGACAGCTAATGAAAAACTGTTTTTT
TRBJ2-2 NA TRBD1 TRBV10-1 CASRGGDREDSTGELFF TGCGCCAGCAGGGGGGGGGACAGGGAAGACAGCACCGGGGAGCTGTTTTTT
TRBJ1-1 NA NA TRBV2 CASSEGWGNTEAFF TGTGCCAGCAGTGAGGGGTGGGGGAACACTGAAGCTTTCTTT
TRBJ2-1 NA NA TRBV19 CASSIDLWGGLNNEQFF TGTGCCAGTAGTATAGATCTTTGGGGGGGCTTGAACAATGAGCAGTTCTTC